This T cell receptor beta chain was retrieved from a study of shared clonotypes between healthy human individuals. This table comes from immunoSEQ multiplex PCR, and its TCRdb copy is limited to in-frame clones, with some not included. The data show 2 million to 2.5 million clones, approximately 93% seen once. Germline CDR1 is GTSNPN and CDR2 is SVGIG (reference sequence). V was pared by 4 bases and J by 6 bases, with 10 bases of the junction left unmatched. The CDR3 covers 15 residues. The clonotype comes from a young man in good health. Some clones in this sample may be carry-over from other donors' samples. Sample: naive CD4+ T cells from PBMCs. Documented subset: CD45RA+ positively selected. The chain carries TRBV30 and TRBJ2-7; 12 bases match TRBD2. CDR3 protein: CAWTKLAGGYREQYF. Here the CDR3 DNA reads TGTGCCTGGACTAAACTAGCGGGAGGTTACCGCGAGCAGTACTTC.